A selection of T cell receptor beta chains follows, all from one sample in a study of cytomegalovirus exposure and HLA in healthy donors. Clones were read by immunoSEQ multiplex PCR, and TCRdb kept only the in-frame ones, dropping some. The sample lists around 61,000 clones, nearly 95% occurring once. Sample: PBMCs. Receptor source: a young man in good health and CMV-seropositive. Each CDR3 is given with its conserved first and last residue. D genes are given only for firm matches. Size values are once, few and many counts, or a class for expanded clones, and some rows have none.

V: TRBV2
size: NA
J: TRBJ2-7
D: TRBD2
DNA: TGTGCCAGCAGTGAAGAAGGACTAGGCCCCTACGAGCAGTACTTC
CDR3: CASSEEGLGPYEQYF

V: TRBV27
size: NA
J: TRBJ2-1
D: NA
DNA: TGTGCCAGCAGTCCGTTCGGCGCTAGATTGTACAATGAGCAGTTCTTC
CDR3: CASSPFGARLYNEQFF

V: TRBV4-2
size: NA
J: TRBJ2-5
D: TRBD2
DNA: TGTGCCAGCAGCCAACCATCTAGCGGACAAGAGACCCAGTACTTC
CDR3: CASSQPSSGQETQYF

V: TRBV19
size: NA
J: TRBJ1-5
D: NA
DNA: TGTGCCAGTAGGAGGACGGGGGGGAGGGCCCAGCATTTT
CDR3: CASRRTGGRAQHF

V: TRBV5-1
size: NA
J: TRBJ2-1
D: TRBD2
DNA: TGCGCCAGCAGCCCCGTCACTAGCGGGTACTCCTACAATGAGCAGTTCTTC
CDR3: CASSPVTSGYSYNEQFF

V: TRBV18
size: few
J: TRBJ2-3
D: NA
DNA: TGTGCCAGCTCTCCACCTAATCGACTAAGCACAGATACGCAGTATTTT
CDR3: CASSPPNRLSTDTQYF

V: TRBV5-4
size: NA
J: TRBJ2-7
D: NA
DNA: TGTGCCAGCAGCACAGACGTAGGGGCAATACGGAACTACGAGCAGTACTTC
CDR3: CASSTDVGAIRNYEQYF

V: TRBV6-1
size: NA
J: TRBJ2-1
D: TRBD2
DNA: TGTGCCAGCAGTGGGGAGGGTGAATACAATGAGCAGTTCTTC
CDR3: CASSGEGEYNEQFF

V: TRBV28
size: NA
J: TRBJ2-4
D: TRBD1
DNA: TGTGCCAGCAGACATGACAGGGGGCCCAACATTCAGTACTTC
CDR3: CASRHDRGPNIQYF

V: TRBV29-1
size: NA
J: TRBJ2-1
D: NA
DNA: TGCAGCGTCGGGGGTGAGCAGTTCTTC
CDR3: CSVGGEQFF

V: TRBV28
size: NA
J: TRBJ2-3
D: TRBD2
DNA: TGTGCCAGCAGCCAGGGAGGGGCGGGACTAGATACGCAGTATTTT
CDR3: CASSQGGAGLDTQYF

V: TRBV30
size: NA
J: TRBJ2-5
D: TRBD1
DNA: TGTGCCTGGGAGAGACAGGGAGTTGGAGAGACCCAGTACTTC
CDR3: CAWERQGVGETQYF

V: TRBV5-1
size: NA
J: TRBJ2-2
D: TRBD2
DNA: TGCGCCAGCAGCCTGGGACTAAACACCGGGGAGCTGTTTTTT
CDR3: CASSLGLNTGELFF

V: TRBV9
size: NA
J: TRBJ2-7
D: NA
DNA: TGTGCCAGCAGCTCCTCATCGGTAGCGATCTACGAGCAGTACTTC
CDR3: CASSSSSVAIYEQYF

V: TRBV10-3
size: NA
J: TRBJ2-2
D: NA
DNA: TGTGCCATCAAGAGGCTGTCAAACACCGGGGAGCTGTTTTTT
CDR3: CAIKRLSNTGELFF

V: TRBV10-2
size: NA
J: TRBJ1-2
D: NA
DNA: TGCGCCAGCAGACAGCCAGGGATTGTTTATGGCTACACCTTC
CDR3: CASRQPGIVYGYTF

V: TRBV9
size: NA
J: TRBJ2-7
D: TRBD2
DNA: TGTGCCAGCAGCCCCCGGGTAAGACTAGCGGGAAACTACGAGCAGTACTTC
CDR3: CASSPRVRLAGNYEQYF

V: TRBV7-3
size: NA
J: TRBJ2-1
D: NA
DNA: TGTGCCAGCAGCTTAGCGTTCCCACCTAATGAGCAGTTCTTC
CDR3: CASSLAFPPNEQFF

V: TRBV11-1
size: NA
J: TRBJ2-3
D: NA
DNA: TGTGCCAGCAGCTTAGCTCCGGGGAGCACAGATACGCAGTATTTT
CDR3: CASSLAPGSTDTQYF

V: TRBV7-3
size: NA
J: TRBJ1-1
D: TRBD1
DNA: TGTGCCAGCAGCTTAGGGACAGGGGCCCCTGGTCGGGAAGCTTTCTTT
CDR3: CASSLGTGAPGREAFF

V: TRBV5-1
size: few
J: TRBJ2-3
D: NA
DNA: TGCGCCAGCAGCTCCGGGTCCCCAGATACGCAGTATTTT
CDR3: CASSSGSPDTQYF

V: TRBV15
size: NA
J: TRBJ2-7
D: NA
DNA: TGTGCCACCAGCAGAGGAAAGGGGGTGGGCTCCTACGAGCAGTACTTC
CDR3: CATSRGKGVGSYEQYF

V: TRBV5-1
size: NA
J: TRBJ2-7
D: TRBD1
DNA: TGCGCCAGCAGCCACGGGACAGGGGGCTTCTCCTACGAGCAGTACTTC
CDR3: CASSHGTGGFSYEQYF

V: TRBV19
size: many
J: TRBJ2-2
D: NA
DNA: TGTGCCAGTAGATTCGGGGGAGGCACCGGGGAGCTGTTTTTT
CDR3: CASRFGGGTGELFF

V: TRBV11-2
size: NA
J: TRBJ1-4
D: NA
DNA: TGTGCCAGCAGCTCTAGACAGGCGGGGGCTAATGAAAAACTGTTTTTT
CDR3: CASSSRQAGANEKLFF

V: TRBV28
size: NA
J: TRBJ1-4
D: TRBD1
DNA: TGTGCCAGCAGGGTACAGGGGGCTTTGGAAAAACTGTTTTTT
CDR3: CASRVQGALEKLFF

V: TRBV7-9
size: NA
J: TRBJ2-1
D: NA
DNA: TGTGCCAGCGGGGGCGGGGGATCCTACAATGAGCAGTTCTTC
CDR3: CASGGGGSYNEQFF

V: TRBV27
size: NA
J: TRBJ2-7
D: NA
DNA: TGTGCCAGCAGTGGTAGCGGCCCCCTCTACGAGCAGTACTTC
CDR3: CASSGSGPLYEQYF

V: TRBV19
size: NA
J: TRBJ2-7
D: TRBD1
DNA: TGTGCCAGTAGTAGGGACAGAAGAGGGGAGCAGTACTTC
CDR3: CASSRDRRGEQYF

V: TRBV2
size: NA
J: TRBJ2-7
D: TRBD1
DNA: TGTGCCAGCAGTGGGCCGGACAGGGTGGCCTACGAGCAGTACTTC
CDR3: CASSGPDRVAYEQYF

V: TRBV5-1
size: NA
J: TRBJ2-1
D: TRBD2
DNA: TGCGCCAGCAGCTTGGGTCTAGCGGGAACACTCTCCTACAATGAGCAGTTCTTC
CDR3: CASSLGLAGTLSYNEQFF

V: TRBV18
size: NA
J: TRBJ2-7
D: NA
DNA: TGTGCCAGCTCACCGGAGGGGGCTACGAACGAGCAGTACTTC
CDR3: CASSPEGATNEQYF